This T cell receptor beta chain was identified in a study of T cell repertoires in cytomegalovirus infection. Study background: Based on public TCR beta signatures, there were indications of CMV infection and of a matching HLA type. Study conclusions and caveats: CMV-specific HLA-C-restricted TCR beta clonotypes dominated the ex vivo response.

There are a few counts of this clonotype. Its antigen is not identified. TCRdb processed the reads anew with MiXCR; each CDR3 protein has one entry. This sample yields 200,000 to 300,000 distinct CDR3 sequences, of which 10% to 15% are seen a single time; roughly 1.7% belongs to the top ten. This CDR3 is 14 amino acids long. V lost 2 bases, J lost 2 bases, and 6 bases stayed unmatched. Germline assignment: CDR1 GTSNPN and CDR2 SVGIG (reference sequence). The sequence derives from a human donor in good health (CMV status not recorded). Some clones in this sample may be carry-over from other donors' samples. The chain links TRBV30 to TRBJ2-7, with 7 bases aligning to TRBD1. Input material: PBMCs. The CDR3 sequence: CAWSHVGGPYEQYF. Written as DNA, the CDR3 is TGTGCCTGGAGTCACGTAGGGGGCCCCTACGAGCAGTACTTC. Full variable domain (outside the CDR3, taken from reference TRBV30 and TRBJ2-7): SQTIHQWPATLVQPVGSPLSLECTVEGTSNPNLYWYRQAAGRGLQLLFYSVGIGQISSEVPQNLSASRPQDRQFILSSKKLLLSDSGFYLCAWSHVGGPYEQYFGPGTRLTVT.